The 17 T cell receptor beta chains in this list originate from one sample, sequenced in a study of blood T cell repertoires in COVID-19. The table came from immunoSEQ multiplex PCR; TCRdb's copy has only in-frame clones and leaves some out. The sample lists 140,000 to 150,000 clones; 70% to 90% were seen once. Sequenced material: peripheral blood. Source of these receptors: a woman in her fifties or sixties with COVID-19, enrolled during active disease.

V and J are TRBV24-1 and TRBJ2-4, with TRBD2 matching over 8 bases. Germline V gene data show CDR1 as KGHDR and CDR2 as SFDVKD. Trimming removed 5 bases from V and 6 bases from J; junction bases left unmatched: 8. This CDR3 spans 15 amino acids. Here the CDR3 reads CATSGTSGGLNIQYF. Written as DNA, the CDR3 is TGTGCCACCAGTGGTACGTCGGGGGGGTTAAACATTCAGTACTTC.

V and J are TRBV7-2 and TRBJ1-1; 8 bases line up with TRBD1. This CDR3 has 15 residues. Germline-derived CDR1 and CDR2 are SGHTA and FQGNSA. V shed 0 bases, J shed 6 bases, and the junction held 6 bases outside the gene matches. The CDR3 bases are TGTGCCAGCAGCTTAGCTGGGACAGGAAGCCCTGAAGCTTTCTTT. Its protein product is CASSLAGTGSPEAFF.

The V gene is TRBV5-4, the J gene TRBJ2-5; 10 bases agree with TRBD2. The CDR3 has 15 residues. The V and J ends lost 2 bases and 5 bases, in that order; junction bases with no gene match: 6. The germline CDR1 and CDR2 sequences are SGHNT and YYREEE (reference sequence). CDR3 coding DNA: TGTGCCAGCAGCTTAGCGGGGGGGCCTTGGGAGACCCAGTACTTC. Its translation is CASSLAGGPWETQYF.

This chain joins TRBV2 and TRBJ2-5; TRBD2 matches at 15 bases. The CDR3 has 15 residues. The V gene end was trimmed by 8 bases and the J gene end by 6 bases; junction bases not matched to a gene: 7. The germline V gene has CDR1 SNHLY and CDR2 FYNNEI. The CDR3 spells CASRTGTSGGKTQYF. CDR3 nucleotides: TGTGCCAGCCGGACCGGGACTAGCGGGGGGAAGACCCAGTACTTC.

V gene TRBV29-1 combines with J gene TRBJ2-5; TRBD2 matches at 12 bases. Germline CDR1 SQVTM, CDR2 ANQGSEA. The CDR3 loop spans 15 amino acids. The ends lost 6 bases at V and 2 bases at J; junction bases unmatched: 7. The CDR3 DNA is TGCAGCGTGAACAGACTAGCGGGGGTACAAGAGACCCAGTACTTC. Protein: CSVNRLAGVQETQYF.

The chain couples TRBV4-2 to TRBJ1-4; the D gene is possibly TRBD1 (5 bases). V was clipped by 0 bases and J by 7 bases, with 18 bases between them. The CDR3 sequence is 17 residues long. The germline V gene encodes CDR1 LGHNA and CDR2 YNFKEQ. DNA of the CDR3: TGTGCCAGCAGCCAAGAGAGGTTGACAGCTAAAGGTGAAAAACTGTTTTTT. Its translation is CASSQERLTAKGEKLFF.

The count of this clone is one. The V and J genes are TRBV9 and TRBJ1-1; a possible D gene is TRBD1 (5 bases). CDR3 length equals 14 residues. Trimming removed 7 bases from V and 5 bases from J, with 18 bases in between. From germline, CDR1 is SGDLS and CDR2 YYNGEE. CDR3 in amino acids: CASHYVGGWTEAFF. CDR3 in DNA: TGTGCCAGCCACTACGTCGGGGGATGGACTGAAGCTTTCTTT.

The chain is built from TRBV6-5 and TRBJ2-7; TRBD1 is a possible D gene (5 bases). CDR1 and CDR2 from the germline V gene are MNHEY and SVGAGI. The CDR3 is 14 residues long. V dropped 2 bases and J dropped 3 bases, with 11 bases sitting between them. This CDR3 is CASSYGQGLYEQYF. The CDR3 nucleotides read TGTGCCAGCAGTTACGGGCAGGGCCTCTACGAGCAGTACTTC.

The V call is TRBV12-3 or TRBV12-4, the J call TRBJ1-4; 7 bases agree with TRBD1. V dropped 7 bases and J dropped 5; count of bases not matched to a gene: 4. The CDR3 is 13 amino acids. For the CDR3, the DNA is TGTGCCAGCACCACGACAGGGAATGAAAAACTGTTTTTT. Translation gives CASTTTGNEKLFF.

The gene calls are TRBV5-5 and TRBJ1-2; TRBD1 matches 8 bases. The junction had 3 bases not matched to a gene; V was cut back by 4 bases and J by 1 base. Germline V lookup: CDR1 SGHKS, CDR2 YYEKEE (reference sequence). CDR3 length: 14 residues. The CDR3 loop is CASSKGQDNYGYTF. CDR3 coding DNA: TGTGCCAGCAGCAAGGGACAGGATAACTATGGCTACACCTTC.

The chain joins TRBV5-1 to TRBJ2-7; D is undetermined. V lost 0 bases and J lost 2, with 12 bases in between. The CDR3 spans 15 residues. The germline V gene encodes CDR1 SGHRS and CDR2 YFSETQ. CDR3 nucleotide sequence: TGCGCCAGCAGCTTGGCCACGGGTGCCACCTACGAGCAGTACTTC. Translation: CASSLATGATYEQYF. Full variable domain (missing parts from reference TRBV5-1 and TRBJ2-7): KAGVTQTPRYLIKTRGQQVTLSCSPISGHRSVSWYQQTPGQGLQFLFEYFSETQRNKGNFPGRFSGRQFSNSRSEMNVSTLELGDSALYLCASSLATGATYEQYFGPGTRLTVT.

J is TRBJ2-2 and V is TRBV15; possibly TRBD2 for D (5 bases). CDR3 length: 15 residues. CDR1 and CDR2 (germline): LNHNV, YYDKDF (reference sequence). The V and J ends lost 5 bases and 3 bases respectively, with 13 bases between them. The CDR3 DNA reads as TGTGCCACCAGCGGGAGCATTTGGGACACCGGGGAGCTGTTTTTT. Its protein product is CATSGSIWDTGELFF.

Here the CDR3 DNA reads TGTGCCAGCAGTTTATTGACAGGGTTTGGCTACACCTTC. It translates to CASSLLTGFGYTF. The chain employs TRBV27 and TRBJ1-2; 7 nucleotides match TRBD1. This CDR3 is 13 amino acids long. V was pared by 1 base and J by 7 bases, with 3 bases of the junction left unmatched. Germline V CDR1 and CDR2: MNHEY, SMNVEV (reference sequence).

This chain links TRBV7-9 with TRBJ1-1; perhaps TRBD1 as D (5 bases). This CDR3 has 15 residues. The germline CDR1 and CDR2 sequences are SEHNR and FQNEAQ (reference sequence). The V and J ends lost 5 bases and 1 base respectively, with 14 bases between them. Written as DNA, the CDR3 is TGTGCCAGCAGCCGGGGGTGGTCCGGGAACACTGAAGCTTTCTTT. Amino acid sequence: CASSRGWSGNTEAFF. The full variable domain, in which reference TRBV7-9 and TRBJ1-1 provide the parts outside the CDR3, is DTGVSQNPRHKITKRGQNVTFRCDPISEHNRLYWYRQTLGQGPEFLTYFQNEAQLEKSRLLSDRFSAERPKGSFSTLEIQRTEQGDSAMYLCASSRGWSGNTEAFFGQGTRLTVV.

The chain is built from TRBV6-5 and TRBJ1-2; the D gene is possibly TRBD1 (5 bases). This CDR3 is built from 14 residues. V dropped 6 bases and J dropped 3 bases, with 14 bases sitting between them. CDR1 is MNHEY and CDR2 is SVGAGI in the germline V gene. In DNA, the CDR3 is TGTGCCAGCAGCCCAGGGCACTATTACTATGGCTACACCTTC. Translation gives CASSPGHYYYGYTF.

The chain recombines TRBV9 with TRBJ1-2, with 7 bases that match TRBD1. This CDR3 comprises 17 residues. CDR1 and CDR2 from the germline V gene are SGDLS and YYNGEE. The V gene end was trimmed by 3 bases and the J gene end by 2 bases; junction bases not matched to a gene: 13. The DNA for the CDR3 is TGTGCCAGCAGCGCCACAGGGGAGCCAACAGTCAACTATGGCTACACCTTC. This sequence encodes CASSATGEPTVNYGYTF.

The CDR3 sequence is CASSQVKTDTGNTIYF. CDR3 nucleotide sequence: TGTGCCAGCAGCCAAGTCAAAACAGACACTGGAAACACCATATATTTT. This rearrangement joins TRBV3-1 (or the pseudogene TRBV3-2) to TRBJ1-3; D gene unclear. The length of the CDR3 is 16 residues. CDR1 and CDR2 from the germline V gene are LGHDT and YNNKEL (reference sequence). Trimming cost V 1 base and J 2 bases, with 12 bases left between them.